This entry features one TCR beta chain sequence. This entry is derived from a study of blood T cell repertoires in COVID-19. Some clones are missing from TCRdb's copy, which holds only in-frame ones; the method was immunoSEQ multiplex PCR. The sample gives 150,000 to 200,000 clones, 86% of which show up once; around 20% is in the top ten. Germline CDR1 SQVTM, CDR2 ANQGSEA. V shed 4 bases and J shed 8 bases, with 14 bases lying between them. CDR3 length equals 12 residues. The source material was peripheral blood. V usage is TRBV29-1 and J usage is TRBJ1-2; the D gene is possibly TRBD1 (5 bases). The receptor was isolated from a man between 65 and 85 years old with active or convalescent COVID-19. DNA of the CDR3: TGCAGCGTTGGCCAACCGGGGGGAGGCTACACCTTC. It codes for CSVGQPGGGYTF. Looking up the rest from reference TRBV29-1 and TRBJ1-2 gives the full variable domain: SAVISQKPSRDICQRGTSLTIQCQVDSQVTMMFWYRQQPGQSLTLIATANQGSEATYESGFVIDKFPISRPNLTFSTLTVSNMSPEDSSIYLCSVGQPGGGYTFGSGTRLTVV.